This T cell receptor beta chain comes out of a study of blood T cell repertoires in COVID-19. Authors' data handling: Amplifying reference gene primers gave estimates of nucleated cell counts. Clones were sequenced by immunoSEQ multiplex PCR, and TCRdb holds only the in-frame ones, with some missing. V, J and clone size are taken as reported in that table, and D and trimming were inferred from the DNA itself. The sample lists roughly 250,000 clones, 84% occurring once. The germline gives CDR1 GTSNPN, CDR2 SVGIG (reference sequence). The CDR3 runs 12 residues. V was clipped by 8 bases and J by 6 bases, with 16 bases between them.

The TCR sequence derives from a middle-aged woman who had recovered from COVID-19. The V and J genes are TRBV30 and TRBJ1-1, with a tentative D call TRBD1 (6 bases). Sequenced: peripheral blood. This chain's CDR3 is CAQQGFYSEAFF. CDR3 DNA sequence: TGTGCCCAACAGGGATTTTACTCTGAAGCTTTCTTT. Combining the CDR3 with reference TRBV30 and TRBJ1-1 gives the whole variable domain SQTIHQWPATLVQPVGSPLSLECTVEGTSNPNLYWYRQAAGRGLQLLFYSVGIGQISSEVPQNLSASRPQDRQFILSSKKLLLSDSGFYLCAQQGFYSEAFFGQGTRLTVV.